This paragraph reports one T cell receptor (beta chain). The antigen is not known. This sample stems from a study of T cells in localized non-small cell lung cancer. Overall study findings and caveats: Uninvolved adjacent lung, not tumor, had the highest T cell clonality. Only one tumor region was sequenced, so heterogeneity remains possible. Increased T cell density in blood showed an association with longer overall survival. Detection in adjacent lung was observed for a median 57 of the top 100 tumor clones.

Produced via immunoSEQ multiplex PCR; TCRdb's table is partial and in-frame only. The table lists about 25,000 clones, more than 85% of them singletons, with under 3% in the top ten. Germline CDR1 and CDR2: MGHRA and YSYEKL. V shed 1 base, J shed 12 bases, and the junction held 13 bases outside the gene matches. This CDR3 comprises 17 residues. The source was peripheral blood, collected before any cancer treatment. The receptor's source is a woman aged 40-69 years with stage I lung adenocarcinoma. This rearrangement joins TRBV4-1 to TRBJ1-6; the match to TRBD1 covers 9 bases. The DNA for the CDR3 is TGCGCCAGCAGCCAAGCCTTACTCCGGGACAGGGTGGGACCCCTCCACTTT. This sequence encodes CASSQALLRDRVGPLHF.